The 28 T cell receptor beta chains listed next were all sequenced from one sample in a study of T cell responses to AZD1222 COVID-19 vaccine. Only in-frame clones appear in the TCRdb table, and some are missing; sequencing was by immunoSEQ multiplex PCR. Here the sample spans about 120,000 clones, over 80% being singletons. The material was peripheral blood, obtained on day 0 of AZD1222 vaccination. All receptors derive from an adult in good health.

The chain recombines TRBV18 with TRBJ1-6; tentatively, D is TRBD1 (5 bases). This CDR3 is built from 14 residues. V gave up 5 bases and J gave up 7 bases, with 12 bases separating them. From germline, CDR1 is KGHSH and CDR2 LQKENI. For the CDR3, the DNA is TGTGCCAGCTCAACGACAGAGAGCAATTCACCCCTCCACTTT. Residues: CASSTTESNSPLHF.

The chain uses TRBV5-1 and TRBJ2-1; 11 nucleotides line up with TRBD1. Unmatched junction bases numbered 5, after V lost 0 bases and J lost 9 bases. Germline V gives CDR1 SGHRS, CDR2 YFSETQ. CDR3 length: 15 amino acids. The CDR3 sequence: CASSLAGQGAIEQFF. In DNA, the CDR3 is TGCGCCAGCAGCTTGGCTGGACAGGGGGCCATTGAGCAGTTCTTC. Filled out from reference TRBV5-1 and TRBJ2-1, the complete variable domain reads KAGVTQTPRYLIKTRGQQVTLSCSPISGHRSVSWYQQTPGQGLQFLFEYFSETQRNKGNFPGRFSGRQFSNSRSEMNVSTLELGDSALYLCASSLAGQGAIEQFFGPGTRLTVL.

The chain joins TRBV12-3 or TRBV12-4 to TRBJ2-1; the D is unclear. The CDR3 runs 13 residues. With 3 bases removed from V and 6 bases from J, the gap between germline ends came to 9 bases. CDR3 nucleotides: TGTGCCAGCAGTTTTTACGATATCAATGAGCAGTTCTTC. It yields the protein CASSFYDINEQFF.

This clone was detected only a few times. This sequence joins TRBV10-1 and TRBJ1-4; D call uncertain. This CDR3 comprises 14 residues. The germline gives CDR1 WNHNN, CDR2 SYGVQD (reference sequence). CDR3 residues: CAHPLEVANEKLFF. DNA for the CDR3: TGCGCGCACCCCCTGGAGGTCGCTAATGAAAAACTGTTTTTT.

The chain employs TRBV28 and TRBJ1-3; no reliable D call. The CDR3 is 14 residues long. Germline CDR1 reads MDHEN; CDR2 reads SYDVKM. Trimming left V 8 bases short and J 0 bases short, with 11 bases between. The CDR3 DNA reads TGTGCCAGCTTTGACGGGAGCTCTGGAAACACCATATATTTT. It specifies CASFDGSSGNTIYF.

The chain recombines TRBV30 with TRBJ1-2; 9 nucleotides match TRBD1. The ends lost 4 bases at V and 4 bases at J; junction bases unmatched: 7. The CDR3 consists of 14 residues. The germline V gene has CDR1 GTSNPN and CDR2 SVGIG (reference sequence). CDR3 bases: TGTGCCTGGAATTACAGGGGGCGCGTCTATGGCTACACCTTC. Its translation: CAWNYRGRVYGYTF.

The rearrangement joins TRBV3-1 (or the pseudogene TRBV3-2) to TRBJ2-1, with a weak D call TRBD2 (6 bases). The CDR3 is made up of 15 amino acids. The V gene's germline CDR1 is LGHDT and CDR2 YNNKEL (reference sequence). V gave up 1 base and J gave up 8 bases, with 15 bases separating them. The CDR3 DNA follows: TGTGCCAGCAGCCAAGGGGCTAGCGCTCTACATGAGCAGTTCTTC. This translates into CASSQGASALHEQFF.

The table lists this clone with a count of one. This chain connects TRBV4-1 to TRBJ2-7, with D hard to call. Trimming stripped 1 base from V and 3 bases from J, with 10 bases between. The CDR3 has 14 amino acids. Germline V CDR1 and CDR2: MGHRA, YSYEKL. CDR3 residues: CASSQVQDLYEQYF. CDR3 in DNA: TGCGCCAGCAGCCAAGTGCAGGACCTCTACGAGCAGTACTTC.

This clone occurred a few times. CDR3 in DNA: TGTGCCAGCAGCGCCGGACGGGCTCAAGAGACCCAGTACTTC. Translated: CASSAGRAQETQYF. This chain joins TRBV5-4 and TRBJ2-5; the D is unclear. The germline V gene encodes CDR1 SGHNT and CDR2 YYREEE (reference sequence). This CDR3 region has 14 residues. Trimming stripped 4 bases from V and 2 bases from J, with 12 bases between.

V and J are TRBV30 and TRBJ1-2; TRBD1 matches at 7 bases. The CDR3 extends over 16 amino acids. The V segment lost 1 base and the J segment 7 bases; nucleotides outside the gene matches: 15. Germline lookup yields CDR1 GTSNPN and CDR2 SVGIG (reference sequence). The CDR3 reads CAWSGRLRQGDRGYTF. CDR3 bases: TGTGCCTGGAGTGGCCGACTCAGGCAGGGGGATCGTGGCTACACCTTC.

The gene calls are TRBV19 and TRBJ1-2, with D possibly TRBD1 on 6 matching bases. The CDR3 covers 14 residues. The V gene lost 2 bases and the J gene lost 1 base, with 8 bases spanning the gap. Looked up from germline, CDR1 is LNHDA and CDR2 is SQIVND (reference sequence). The CDR3 spells CASSIRGLNYGYTF. The CDR3 bases are TGTGCCAGTAGTATACGGGGGCTTAACTATGGCTACACCTTC. The whole variable domain, remainder taken from reference TRBV19 and TRBJ1-2, is DGGITQSPKYLFRKEGQNVTLSCEQNLNHDAMYWYRQDPGQGLRLIYYSQIVNDFQKGDIAEGYSVSREKKESFPLTVTSAQKNPTAFYLCASSIRGLNYGYTFGSGTRLTVV.

This clone was recorded once. This chain uses TRBV6-5 with TRBJ1-6, with TRBD1 as a possible D gene (5 bases). V was trimmed by 11 bases and J by 6 bases, leaving 14 bases between them. Germline V gives CDR1 MNHEY, CDR2 SVGAGI. This CDR3 is 13 amino acids long. The CDR3 spells CAAEKRGNSPLHF. The CDR3 nucleotides read TGTGCCGCGGAGAAGAGGGGTAATTCACCCCTCCACTTT.

V is TRBV6-5 and J is TRBJ1-3; 7 bases agree with TRBD1. V lost 3 bases to trimming and J lost 2 bases; unmatched junction nucleotides: 4. The germline V gene has CDR1 MNHEY and CDR2 SVGAGI. There are 15 residues in the CDR3. The DNA of the CDR3 is TGTGCCAGCAGTTATACAGGGGTAGCTGGAAACACCATATATTTT. This translates into CASSYTGVAGNTIYF.

This clone is a singleton in its sample. This rearrangement joins TRBV6-6 to TRBJ2-4, with D perhaps TRBD2 (5 bases). The V end lost 5 bases, the J end lost 0 bases, and 20 bases lay between the germline ends. This CDR3 spans 18 amino acids. The germline V gene encodes CDR1 MNHNY and CDR2 SVGAGI (reference sequence). This CDR3 is CASSPNEALALAKNIQYF. In DNA, the CDR3 is TGTGCCAGCAGTCCGAATGAAGCCCTAGCCCTAGCCAAAAACATTCAGTACTTC.

J is TRBJ2-6 and V is TRBV7-9; tentatively, D is TRBD2 (5 bases). Germline V gene lookup returns CDR1 SEHNR and CDR2 FQNEAQ (reference sequence). Trimming left V 5 bases short and J 4 bases short, with 15 bases between. CDR3 length: 16 amino acids. This CDR3 reads CASSPPRARGANVLTF. CDR3 nucleotide sequence: TGTGCCAGCAGCCCCCCGAGGGCGCGGGGGGCCAACGTCCTGACTTTC.

This clone was picked up one time. V and J are TRBV5-3 and TRBJ2-7; TRBD2 aligns across 14 bases. TRBV5-3 belongs to the ORF category, with a function that is uncertain. The V and J ends lost 5 bases and 2 bases, in that order; junction bases with no gene match: 6. This CDR3 region has 16 residues. The DNA of the CDR3 is TGTGCCAGAAGTTACGGGACTAGCGGGAGACCCTACGAGCAGTACTTC. Amino acids: CARSYGTSGRPYEQYF.

The chain uses TRBV6-1 and TRBJ2-5, with TRBD2 identical over 8 bases. Germline V CDR1 and CDR2: MNHNS, SASEGT. The CDR3 length is 16 residues. The V gene end was trimmed by 4 bases and the J gene end by 5 bases; junction bases not matched to a gene: 12. The CDR3 here is CASSAKSGRAWETQYF. In DNA form, the CDR3 reads TGTGCCAGCAGTGCTAAATCCGGGAGGGCTTGGGAGACCCAGTACTTC.

The chain combines TRBV9 with TRBJ2-1, with 11 bases matching TRBD2. CDR3 size: 16 residues. Germline V gene sequence: CDR1 SGDLS, CDR2 YYNGEE. The V segment lost 4 bases and the J segment 4 bases; nucleotides outside the gene matches: 7. DNA for the CDR3: TGTGCCAGCAGCCCCACAGGGACTAGCGGTTACAATGAGCAGTTCTTC. Its translation: CASSPTGTSGYNEQFF.

This chain connects TRBV11-2 to TRBJ2-3; 8 nucleotides line up with TRBD2. CDR1 and CDR2 from the germline V gene are SGHAT and FQNNGV. The CDR3 has 19 residues. V gave up 1 base and J gave up 0 bases; unmatched junction bases: 12. CDR3 in DNA: TGTGCCAGCAGCTTAGGGGGGGCTAGCGGGTCCTATAGCACAGATACGCAGTATTTT. Protein sequence: CASSLGGASGSYSTDTQYF.

This clone was observed once. The chain carries TRBV6-1 and TRBJ1-3; D is ambiguous. The V and J ends lost 3 bases and 2 bases respectively, with 8 bases between them. Germline V CDR1 and CDR2: MNHNS, SASEGT. This CDR3 has 14 residues. The CDR3 spells CASSETVTGNTIYF. The DNA for the CDR3 is TGTGCCAGCAGTGAGACTGTAACTGGAAACACCATATATTTT.

The chain combines TRBV24-1 with TRBJ2-7; D gene ambiguous. Germline V gives CDR1 KGHDR, CDR2 SFDVKD. Trimming removed 2 bases from V and 0 bases from J, with 4 bases in between. The length of the CDR3 is 13 residues. This chain's CDR3 is CATSDSLSYEQYF. The CDR3, as DNA: TGTGCCACCAGTGATTCTCTCTCCTACGAGCAGTACTTC.

The V and J genes are TRBV6-6 and TRBJ2-7; the match to TRBD2 covers 8 bases. This CDR3 comprises 15 residues. Trimming took 6 bases from V and 2 from J; bases not matched to a gene: 9. Germline-derived CDR1 and CDR2 are MNHNY and SVGAGI (reference sequence). The CDR3 DNA sequence: TGTGCCAGCAGCACCGGGGGGGGGTACCCCTACGAGCAGTACTTC. It specifies CASSTGGGYPYEQYF.

In its sample, this clone was seen once. The rearrangement uses TRBV28 and TRBJ1-4, with D perhaps TRBD1 (6 bases). Trimming took 8 bases from V and 8 from J, leaving 18 bases between them. Germline CDR1 reads MDHEN; CDR2 reads SYDVKM. This CDR3 has 14 residues. CDR3 protein: CASQDRGGGEKLFF. In DNA form, the CDR3 reads TGTGCCAGCCAAGACCGAGGGGGGGGAGAAAAACTGTTTTTT.

The chain combines TRBV7-9 with TRBJ2-7; 9 bases fit TRBD1. This CDR3 has 14 residues. Germline lookup yields CDR1 SEHNR and CDR2 FQNEAQ (reference sequence). J was trimmed by 7 bases and V by 1 base; bases with no gene match: 5. CDR3 loop: CASSLGQGVWEQYF. The DNA of the CDR3 is TGTGCCAGCAGCTTAGGACAGGGGGTCTGGGAGCAGTACTTC.

This clone has a single count. This chain uses TRBV6-1 with TRBJ2-7; unclear D gene. The germline V gene has CDR1 MNHNS and CDR2 SASEGT. V shed 0 bases and J shed 3 bases, with 9 bases lying between them. The CDR3 is made up of 14 amino acids. In DNA, the CDR3 is TGTGCCAGCAGTGAAGCGGTGGCTCGCTACGAGCAGTACTTC. It is translated as CASSEAVARYEQYF.

V is TRBV5-4 and J is TRBJ1-1; possible D gene TRBD1, 6 bases. Germline loops: CDR1 SGHNT, CDR2 YYREEE (reference sequence). This CDR3 region has 15 residues. With 4 bases removed from V and 5 bases from J, the gap between germline ends came to 18 bases. The CDR3 region has the DNA TGTGCCAGCAGCCTTCAGGACAGATCGGTTACTGAAGCTTTCTTT. It encodes CASSLQDRSVTEAFF.

J is TRBJ2-3 and V is TRBV5-1; 8 nucleotides agree with TRBD2. CDR3 length: 15 residues. J was trimmed by 2 bases and V by 4 bases; bases with no gene match: 6. CDR1 and CDR2 (germline): SGHRS, YFSETQ. The CDR3 here is CASSLSGLDTDTQYF. In DNA, the CDR3 is TGCGCCAGCAGCCTTTCGGGACTAGACACAGATACGCAGTATTTT.

Of note for this clone: At the DNA level, this CDR3 is encoded by other sequences in the same sample as well. The chain employs TRBV4-2 and TRBJ1-5; 8 positions agree with TRBD1. Germline V gives CDR1 LGHNA, CDR2 YNFKEQ. V was pared by 1 base and J by 0 bases, with 2 bases of the junction left unmatched. The CDR3 is 16 residues long. CDR3 DNA: TGTGCCAGCAGCCAAGGGACAGGGCTTAGCAATCAGCCCCAGCATTTT. Encoded protein: CASSQGTGLSNQPQHF.